The 11 T cell receptor beta chains below were found in one sample sequenced in a study of tumor-infiltrating lymphocytes in primary liver carcinoma. TCR beta cDNA was prepared out of roughly 500 ng total RNA by means of a constant-region primer. Libraries for TCR beta were built through three nested multiplex PCR rounds, which together made up a slightly modified ARM-PCR procedure. Investigators reported that the first two PCR rounds, at roughly 11 cycles each, used TRBV1-TRBV30 forward primers with a C-beta reverse primer. TCRdb analysed the multiplex PCR reads with MiXCR anew, one entry per CDR3 protein. The top ten hold roughly 10% of the sample, which has about 300,000 distinct CDR3 sequences, 65% seen once. Germline DNA was also extracted, and blood RNA was taken from unsorted whole blood. Sequencing input: peripheral blood. Every receptor here comes from a man aged 35 to 55 with primary liver carcinoma and hepatitis B virus infection.

This clonotype has just a few counts. The chain couples TRBV24-1 to TRBJ2-3; D gene ambiguous. V was shortened by 0 bases and J by 10 bases, with 4 bases between the two germline ends. The CDR3 runs to 11 residues. Germline CDR1 KGHDR, CDR2 SFDVKD. The CDR3 reads CATSDLFSQYF. CDR3 nucleotides: TGTGCCACCAGTGATTTGTTCTCGCAGTATTTT.

With regard to this clonotype: One junction end does not reproduce the germline sequence, and a read error may be involved. The chain links TRBV4-3 to TRBJ2-3; possibly TRBD2 for D (6 bases). This CDR3 spans 15 amino acids. Germline V gene sequence: CDR1 LGHNA, CDR2 YSLEER. The chain's CDR3 is CTSSSGRDGPGTQYF. For the CDR3, the DNA is TGCACCAGCAGTTCGGGGCGGGACGGTCCCGGTACGCAGTATTTT.

This clonotype occurred a few times. One end of the junction does not line up with germline, which may come from a read error. The chain recombines TRBV6-1 with TRBJ2-3, with TRBD2 identical over 10 bases. This CDR3 spans 14 amino acids. Germline CDR1 is MNHNS and CDR2 is SASEGT. The CDR3: CDSSQAGGSDTQYF. The CDR3 DNA reads as TGTGACAGCAGCCAAGCGGGAGGGTCAGATACGCAGTATTTT.

The table lists this clonotype with many counts. CDR3 residues: CASSHAQTRGHQPQHF. Here the CDR3 DNA reads TGTGCCAGCAGCCACGCCCAAACCAGGGGGCATCAGCCCCAGCATTTT. The chain has TRBV11-1 and TRBJ1-5; 8 bases are shared with TRBD1. Germline CDR1 is SGHAT and CDR2 is FQDESV (reference sequence). The J segment lost 5 bases and the V segment lost 5 bases, leaving 11 bases of the junction unmatched. The CDR3 is 16 residues long.

The CDR3 spells CASSLGPGQDSSGTEAFF. CDR3 coding DNA: TGTGCCAGCAGCTTAGGCCCGGGACAGGATTCCTCGGGGACTGAAGCTTTCTTT. This chain connects TRBV13 to TRBJ1-1; 8 bases agree with TRBD1. Looked up from germline, CDR1 is PRHDT and CDR2 is FYEKMQ (reference sequence). This CDR3 spans 18 amino acids. V lost 0 bases, J lost 5 bases, and 14 bases stayed unmatched.

As concerns this clonotype: It may be a read error: a sequence one base away is much more abundant. V and J are TRBV4-3 and TRBJ2-1; either TRBD1 or TRBD2 may supply D (5 bases each). The CDR3 contains 16 residues. Germline CDR1 reads LGHNA; CDR2 reads YSLEER. CDR3 protein: CANSQEGRGMVNEQFF. The DNA of the CDR3 is TGCGCCAACAGCCAAGAGGGGAGAGGCATGGTCAATGAGCAGTTCTTC.

Comment on this clonotype: Just one base apart from a much larger clone, this may be a read error. The chain uses TRBV5-4 and TRBJ2-7; TRBD1 is a possible D gene (5 bases). CDR1 SGHNT and CDR2 YYREEE come from the germline V gene (reference sequence). The CDR3 has 13 residues. V was clipped by 4 bases and J by 3 bases, with 11 bases between them. CDR3 sequence reads: CASSKGKDYEQYF. The DNA of the CDR3 is TGTGCCAGCAGCAAGGGGAAGGACTACGAGCAGTACTTC.

In the case of this clonotype: The junction departs from germline at one end; a sequencing error may be responsible. CDR3 nucleotides: TGTGCCGGCAGCTTGCCGGGGGGTTCACCCCTCCACTTT. Protein product: CAGSLPGGSPLHF. This chain connects TRBV11-2 to TRBJ1-6; a weak D match, TRBD1 (5 bases). CDR1 and CDR2 from the germline V gene are SGHAT and FQNNGV. The CDR3 consists of 13 residues.

A note on this clonotype: The CDR3 end shows no conserved phenylalanine or tryptophan, and so a read error is likely. The J gene is TRBJ2-7, the V gene TRBV5-1; TRBD2 might be the D (5 bases). Trimming shortened V by 0 bases and J by 3 bases, and 10 bases separated the two germline ends. The germline gives CDR1 SGHRS, CDR2 YFSETQ. The CDR3 spans 14 residues. The CDR3 spells CASSLVGGDYEQYS. As DNA, the CDR3 is TGCGCCAGCAGCTTGGTAGGAGGCGACTACGAGCAGTACTCC.

V is TRBV7-8 and J is TRBJ1-2, with D possibly matching TRBD1 (5 bases). Germline V lookup: CDR1 SGHVS, CDR2 FQNEAQ. Trimming cost V 7 bases and J 1 base, with 16 bases left between them. The CDR3 loop spans 15 amino acids. CDR3 sequence (DNA): TGTGCCAGCATCACCGGACTGGGGGTTAACTATGGCTACACCTTC. It specifies CASITGLGVNYGYTF. The complete variable domain, with remaining parts taken from reference TRBV7-8 and TRBJ1-2, reads GAGVSQSPRYKVAKRGQDVALRCDPISGHVSLFWYQQALGQGPEFLTYFQNEAQLDKSGLPSDRFFAERPEGSVSTLKIQRTQQEDSAVYLCASITGLGVNYGYTFGSGTRLTVV.

Regarding this clonotype: The germline gene is not matched at one end of the junction; a read error may be the cause. The chain has TRBV11-3 and TRBJ2-2, with TRBD2 matching over 9 bases. This CDR3 has 15 amino acids. Germline CDR1 and CDR2: SGHNT and YENEEA. The CDR3 sequence: CACSPGGRVGWELFF. The CDR3 region has the DNA TGTGCCTGCAGCCCCGGCGGGAGGGTCGGCTGGGAGCTGTTTTTT.